The 3 T cell receptor beta chains below come from one sample, sequenced in a study of blood T cell repertoires in COVID-19. Assay used: immunoSEQ multiplex PCR; TCRdb lists only in-frame clones, some missing. Of about 250,000 clones listed, about 83% are singletons. What was sequenced was peripheral blood. The source is a human donor in a cohort sampled during active COVID-19.

The chain is built from TRBV11-3 and TRBJ2-1; 11 bases are a match to TRBD1. This CDR3 is built from 20 residues. Losses at the gene ends were 5 bases for V and 3 bases for J; bases not matched to a gene: 18. Germline V gives CDR1 SGHNT, CDR2 YENEEA. The CDR3 reads CASSQFSGTGGTPDYNEQFF. CDR3 bases: TGTGCCAGCAGCCAATTCTCCGGGACAGGGGGAACCCCGGACTACAATGAGCAGTTCTTC. Full variable domain (outside the CDR3, taken from reference TRBV11-3 and TRBJ2-1): EAGVVQSPRYKIIEKKQPVAFWCNPISGHNTLYWYLQNLGQGPELLIRYENEEAVDDSQLPKDRFSAERLKGVDSTLKIQPAELGDSAVYLCASSQFSGTGGTPDYNEQFFGPGTRLTVL.

V gene TRBV5-1 combines with J gene TRBJ2-1, with no clear D. Germline V gives CDR1 SGHRS, CDR2 YFSETQ. There are 11 residues in the CDR3. V was trimmed by 4 bases and J by 10 bases, leaving 9 bases between them. CDR3 residues: CASSNSLEQFF. CDR3 nucleotide sequence: TGCGCCAGCAGCAACAGCCTAGAGCAGTTCTTC.

This clone came up many times. An end of the junction does not agree with germline; a read error may underlie this. The chain carries TRBV7-7 and TRBJ2-3; D is possibly TRBD2 (6 bases). This CDR3 region has 15 residues. Germline loops: CDR1 SSHAT, CDR2 FNYEAQ (reference sequence). CDR3 amino acids: CASSLVGGGTDTQYF. CDR3 in DNA: TGTGCTAGCAGCTTAGTGGGGGGAGGCACAGATACGCAGTATTTT.